This T cell receptor (beta chain) came from a study of somatic mutations in cytotoxic T cells in rheumatoid arthritis. Study context: Collection of patient blood (under 34 ml EDTA) took place right after diagnosis, before any treatment.

Only a few counts were recorded for this clone. Its antigen is unidentified. Findings and limits, study-wide: The authors did not know the antigen targets of the expanded CD8+ clones. The top CD8+ clone topped 20% of CD8+ cells in about an eighth of the roughly 60 patients.

Original methodology: When patient CD8+ clones larger than 1% were compared with published virus-specific TCRB sequences, few matched. Libraries were prepared by immunoSEQ multiplex PCR; TCRdb keeps only in-frame clonotypes and omits some of them. V and J calls and clone size are those listed in that table; D and trimming were worked out from the DNA. The table records around 12,000 clones, roughly 85% of them present only once. Germline-derived CDR1 and CDR2 are SEHNR and FQNEAQ (reference sequence). The length of the CDR3 is 15 residues. V lost 5 bases and J 2 bases, leaving 13 bases between the germline ends.

The sequenced sample consisted of CD8+ T cells sorted from blood. This sequence originates from an adult with rheumatoid arthritis. The gene calls are TRBV7-9 and TRBJ1-5; weak D call: TRBD1 (5 bases). The DNA of the CDR3 is TGTGCCAGCAGCACGGACATTTTTGGCAATCAGCCCCAGCATTTT. This translates into CASSTDIFGNQPQHF.